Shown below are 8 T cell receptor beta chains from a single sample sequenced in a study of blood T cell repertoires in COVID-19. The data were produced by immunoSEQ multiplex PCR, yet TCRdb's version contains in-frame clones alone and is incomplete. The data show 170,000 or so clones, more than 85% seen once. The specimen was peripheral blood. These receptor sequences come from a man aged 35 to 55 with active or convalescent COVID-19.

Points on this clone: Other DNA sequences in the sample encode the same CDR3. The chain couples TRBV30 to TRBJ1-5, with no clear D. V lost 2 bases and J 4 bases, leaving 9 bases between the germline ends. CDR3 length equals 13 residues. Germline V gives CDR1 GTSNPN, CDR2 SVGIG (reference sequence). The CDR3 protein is CAWSTRENQPQHF. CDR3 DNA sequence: TGTGCCTGGAGTACCCGCGAAAATCAGCCCCAGCATTTT.

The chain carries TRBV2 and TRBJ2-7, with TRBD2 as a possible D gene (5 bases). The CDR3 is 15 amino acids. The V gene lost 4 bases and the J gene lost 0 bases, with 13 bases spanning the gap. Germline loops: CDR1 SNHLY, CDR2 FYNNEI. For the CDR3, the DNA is TGTGCCAGCAGTGTTACTAGTGCCAGCTCCTACGAGCAGTACTTC. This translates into CASSVTSASSYEQYF.

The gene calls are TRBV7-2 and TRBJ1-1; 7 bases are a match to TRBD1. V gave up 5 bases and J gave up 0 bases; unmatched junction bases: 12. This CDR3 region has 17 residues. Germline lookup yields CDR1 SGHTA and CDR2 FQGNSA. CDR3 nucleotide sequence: TGTGCCAGCAGCCCCACCGGACAGGTAGTCATGAACACTGAAGCTTTCTTT. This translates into CASSPTGQVVMNTEAFF.

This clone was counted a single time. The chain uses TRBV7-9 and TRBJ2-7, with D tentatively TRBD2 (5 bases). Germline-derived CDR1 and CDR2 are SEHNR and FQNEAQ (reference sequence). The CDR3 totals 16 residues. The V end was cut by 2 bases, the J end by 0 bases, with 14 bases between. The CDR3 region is CASSLIGRDSSYEQYF. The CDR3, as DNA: TGTGCCAGCAGCTTAATAGGGAGAGATAGCTCCTACGAGCAGTACTTC.

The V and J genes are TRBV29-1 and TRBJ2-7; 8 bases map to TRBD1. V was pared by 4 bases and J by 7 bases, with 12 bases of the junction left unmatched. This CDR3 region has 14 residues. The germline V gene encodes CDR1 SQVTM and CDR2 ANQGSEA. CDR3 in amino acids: CSVAPSTGVGEQYF. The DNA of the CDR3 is TGCAGCGTTGCTCCCTCGACAGGGGTAGGAGAGCAGTACTTC.

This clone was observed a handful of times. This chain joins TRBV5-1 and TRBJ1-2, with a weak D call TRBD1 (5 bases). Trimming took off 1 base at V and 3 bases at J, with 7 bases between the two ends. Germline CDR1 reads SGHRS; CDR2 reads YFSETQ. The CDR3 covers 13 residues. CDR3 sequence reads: CASSLQGYYGYTF. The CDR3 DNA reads TGCGCCAGCAGCTTGCAGGGATACTATGGCTACACCTTC.

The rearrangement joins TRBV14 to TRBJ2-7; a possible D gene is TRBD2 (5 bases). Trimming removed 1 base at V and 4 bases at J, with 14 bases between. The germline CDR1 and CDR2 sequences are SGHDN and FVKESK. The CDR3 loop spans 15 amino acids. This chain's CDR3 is CASSQAPGSLYEQYF. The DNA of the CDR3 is TGTGCCAGCAGCCAAGCGCCGGGATCTTTATACGAGCAGTACTTC.

The CDR3 reads CASSLTGAAEQYF. CDR3 bases: TGTGCCAGCAGCTTAACAGGGGCCGCGGAGCAGTACTTC. This sequence joins TRBV5-4 and TRBJ2-7; TRBD1 matches at 7 bases. Germline CDR1 reads SGHNT; CDR2 reads YYREEE (reference sequence). CDR3 length: 13 residues. The ends lost 2 bases at V and 7 bases at J; junction bases unmatched: 6. Looking up the rest from reference TRBV5-4 and TRBJ2-7 gives the full variable domain: ETGVTQSPTHLIKTRGQQVTLRCSSQSGHNTVSWYQQALGQGPQFIFQYYREEENGRGNFPPRFSGLQFPNYSSELNVNALELDDSALYLCASSLTGAAEQYFGPGTRLTVT.